These 5 T cell receptor beta chains came from one sample sequenced in a study of shared clonotypes between healthy human individuals. Repertoires were generated with immunoSEQ multiplex PCR, while TCRdb's copy carries only in-frame clones and drops some. The data contain over a million clones, roughly 97% of them singletons. Specimen: naive CD4+ T cells sorted from blood. The subset here: CD45RA+ positively selected. These receptor sequences come from a young man in good health.

The chain links TRBV2 to TRBJ2-7, with TRBD2 matching 9 bases. V lost 7 bases to trimming and J lost 5 bases; unmatched junction nucleotides: 12. The germline gives CDR1 SNHLY, CDR2 FYNNEI. The CDR3 runs to 15 residues. CDR3 loop: CASIRRIAGADEQYF. The CDR3 bases are TGTGCCAGCATTCGAAGAATAGCGGGAGCAGACGAGCAGTACTTC.

V is TRBV11-2 and J is TRBJ2-7; TRBD2 is a possible D gene (6 bases). The CDR3 covers 14 residues. The V gene lost 6 bases and the J gene lost 3 bases, with 15 bases spanning the gap. The V gene's germline CDR1 is SGHAT and CDR2 FQNNGV. CDR3 amino acids: CASRGLHEGYEQYF. The CDR3 bases are TGTGCCAGCAGGGGACTTCATGAAGGCTACGAGCAGTACTTC.

The J gene is TRBJ2-7, the V gene TRBV2, with D possibly being TRBD1 (5 bases). The germline V gene encodes CDR1 SNHLY and CDR2 FYNNEI. This CDR3 spans 13 amino acids. Trimming cost V 4 bases and J 2 bases, with 9 bases left between them. CDR3 in DNA: TGTGCCAGCAGTGCAGGGCTGACCTACGAGCAGTACTTC. This gives the protein CASSAGLTYEQYF.

This chain joins TRBV7-2 and TRBJ1-4; D not certain. The CDR3 is 14 amino acids. Germline V gene lookup returns CDR1 SGHTA and CDR2 FQGNSA. Trimming removed 5 bases at V and 4 bases at J, with 11 bases between. CDR3 coding DNA: TGTGCCAGCAGCGTGCGGGCGGGTAATGAAAAACTGTTTTTT. Its translation: CASSVRAGNEKLFF.

V gene TRBV5-1 combines with J gene TRBJ2-1, with 11 bases fitting TRBD2. Trimming took 1 base from V and 5 from J; bases not matched to a gene: 11. The germline CDR1 and CDR2 sequences are SGHRS and YFSETQ. The CDR3 spans 18 residues. CDR3 amino acids: CASSLRLAGTLGDNEQFF. Written as DNA, the CDR3 is TGCGCCAGCAGCTTGAGACTAGCGGGAACTTTGGGAGACAATGAGCAGTTCTTC. Using reference TRBV5-1 and TRBJ2-1 for the parts outside the CDR3, the full variable domain is KAGVTQTPRYLIKTRGQQVTLSCSPISGHRSVSWYQQTPGQGLQFLFEYFSETQRNKGNFPGRFSGRQFSNSRSEMNVSTLELGDSALYLCASSLRLAGTLGDNEQFFGPGTRLTVL.